This TCR beta chain was recovered during a study of early stage breast cancer tumors (dated by TCRdb to about 2017). For the study in its entirety: Of the roughly 15 invasive breast tumors, some twelve were found to be estrogen receptor-positive, progesterone receptor-positive and HER2-negative. Eight of the 12 ER+/PR+/HER2- tumors were invasive ductal carcinomas, while the other four were invasive lobular carcinomas. A read coverage of roughly 10-fold per sample was achieved on average. The samples as a whole yielded a few million detected templates, corresponding to over a million unique clonotypes. The full study reports these points: Enriched TCRB sequences shared across patients were mostly commonly generated sequences, unlikely to play an important role in the tumor microenvironment. Repertoires from blood resembled normal breast more closely than tumor, and using blood as a reference for each tissue separated tumor from normal in 14 of 16 patients. Compared with adjacent normal breast tissue, tumors had around 2.5-fold higher T cell density and higher clonality. The small cohort size prevented analysis by tumor subtype. Bulk genomic DNA sequencing of unsorted cells missed chain pairing and functional markers such as CD4, CD8 and FOXP3.

About this clone itself: Its specific antigen is unknown. No much larger clone is present one base from it, and per-base qualities are unavailable.

The study profiled bulk TCR beta-chain repertoires in matched peripheral blood, tumor and adjacent normal breast tissue taken from some 17 patients with early-stage breast cancer. Before surgery, whole blood (about 4.5-11 mL) was collected into EDTA tubes and processed within 2 hours. Ficoll-Paque centrifugation in SepMate-50 tubes was used to isolate peripheral blood mononuclear cells. PBMCs were cryopreserved in 90% FBS with approximately 10% DMSO in aliquots of roughly 1.9 to 4.5 million cells and stored in liquid nitrogen. Genomic DNA was extracted with the Qiagen AllPrep DNA/RNA Mini kit. Two independent genomic DNA replicates were amplified for each sample, with approximately 0.5 ug used for blood and around 1.5 ug for tumor or normal breast. TCRB sequencing of genomic DNA was carried out with the ImmunoSeq Intro kit according to the manufacturer's instructions. The multiplex PCR ran for 25 to 40 cycles using proprietary primers and spike-in control sequences for absolute quantification. Single-end 150-bp reads were used to sequence an 87-bp fragment spanning the CDR3 plus the flanking V and J genes. Seven samples, with two replicates for each sample, were multiplexed per lane of an Illumina MiSeq using version 3.0 chemistry. Concerning the study's data processing: Raw data were processed by the vendor's proprietary pipeline, with both replicates merged into one result per sample. To define clonotypes, the study grouped productive rearrangements that shared the V-gene family, CDR3 amino acid sequence and J-gene segment. To compute clonality, the normalized Shannon entropy (Pielou evenness) of TCRB abundances was subtracted from 1. To estimate T cell density, the total number of templates was divided by the input cell count, which was inferred from how much DNA went in. Recon, run with its default parameters, was used to estimate overall repertoire diversity and clonality. Tumor-enriched clonotypes were defined as having over 0.1% abundance in tumor and at least 32-fold higher abundance than in normal breast. Sourced from immuneACCESS, this table was stored by TCRdb with only in-frame sequences that have V and J called. A share of the clones is absent; for the studies checked, an unresolved V gene accounts for under half, and the remainder has no known explanation. For V, J and clone size, that table is used; D and trimming come from the DNA. The sample data list tens of thousands of clones, and more than 60% of these were observed just once. Of the sample, under 3.5% falls within the top ten clones.

Trimming at the junction amounts to 1 base on V and 9 bases on J, and the germline ends lie 7 bases apart. CDR1 SGHNT and CDR2 YENEEA are derived from the germline V gene. From its cysteine to its phenylalanine, the CDR3 spans 12 amino acids. Just CDR3 DNA is preserved here, 36 bases in frame from base 1. This TCR came from a person aged 60 to 70 with breast cancer. The sequence joins TRBV11-3 to TRBJ2-1; no confident D gene assignment can be made. Specimen: blood. The DNA reads as follows: TGTGCCAGCAGCTTAGGCAGGAGTGAGCAGTTCTTC. This translates into CASSLGRSEQFF.